This TCR beta chain derives from a study of shared clonotypes between healthy human individuals. Notes on the study in general: Blood alone was sampled, and tissue repertoires likely differ.

The CDR3 is 11 amino acids. Between the trimmed V and J ends, which lost 3 bases and 6 bases, there was a span of 5 bases. Germline CDR1 and CDR2: SGHTA and FQGNSA. TCRdb keeps only in-frame clones here, not all; method: immunoSEQ multiplex PCR. The table records 2.3 million or so clones, roughly 93% of them present only once. The sample holds a few counts of this clone. Its antigen is unknown. The V gene is TRBV7-2, the J gene TRBJ1-1; D remains unclear. Sequenced material: naive CD4+ T cells from PBMCs. Subset described: CD45RA+ positively selected. This clonotype originated in a young man in good health. Some clones in this sample may be carry-over from other donors' samples. CDR3 in amino acids: CASSFIAEAFF. CDR3 DNA sequence: TGTGCCAGCAGCTTTATCGCTGAAGCTTTCTTT.